The 15 T cell receptor beta chains listed next were all sequenced from one sample in a study of T-cell reconstitution after alpha-beta-depleted transplantation in children. As it was prepared, the TCRbeta library received unique molecular identifiers. A single record per CDR3 protein comes from TCRdb applying MiXCR to the PCR reads. The table lists over 200,000 distinct CDR3 sequences, around 8.4% of them singletons, with 35% in the top ten. The sample consisted of PBMCs, mostly from graft donor cells, taken 360 days after TCRalphabeta/CD19-depleted stem cell transplant. These receptors were taken from a male patient aged 2-9 years who had a stem cell transplant for acute myeloid leukemia, so the T cells may come from the graft donor.

This clonotype has at least ten counts. The genes are TRBV5-1 and TRBJ2-5, with 7 bases lining up with TRBD1. The trim removed 3 bases at V and 5 bases at J, leaving 4 bases unmatched. CDR1 is SGHRS, CDR2 YFSETQ, per germline. The CDR3 runs to 13 residues. CDR3: CASSWTGWETQYF. CDR3 coding DNA: TGCGCCAGCAGCTGGACAGGCTGGGAGACCCAGTACTTC.

The table lists this clonotype with a few counts. CDR3 amino acids: CASSLDTQPQHF. The CDR3 DNA reads as TGTGCCAGCAGTTTAGATACTCAGCCCCAGCATTTT. The chain joins TRBV12-3 or TRBV12-4 to TRBJ1-5, with D unclear. This CDR3 has 12 amino acids. V lost 1 base to trimming and J lost 6 bases, with 4 bases between them.

This clonotype was recorded a few times. This chain uses TRBV5-1 with TRBJ2-5; D is possibly TRBD1 (6 bases). This CDR3 is 12 amino acids long. The ends were cut back, 2 bases at V and 9 bases at J, with 11 bases in the middle. The germline gives CDR1 SGHRS, CDR2 YFSETQ. The chain's CDR3 is CASSFTGMSQYF. The CDR3, as DNA: TGCGCCAGCAGCTTCACAGGGATGTCCCAGTACTTC.

This clonotype was detected only a few times. The V call is TRBV20-1, the J call TRBJ2-1; perhaps TRBD2 as D (6 bases). There are 16 residues in the CDR3. V was pared by 0 bases and J by 4 bases, with 16 bases between. Germline CDR1 and CDR2: DFQATT and SNEGSKA (reference sequence). In DNA form, the CDR3 reads TGCAGTGCTAGAGATCGCACTAGCTCGGGTTACAATGAGCAGTTCTTC. This encodes CSARDRTSSGYNEQFF.

This clonotype has more than one count but fewer than ten. This chain connects TRBV5-1 to TRBJ2-5, with D possibly TRBD2 on 5 matching bases. This CDR3 contains 13 residues. The V gene lost 4 bases and the J gene lost 9 bases, with 16 bases spanning the gap. Germline loops: CDR1 SGHRS, CDR2 YFSETQ. The CDR3, as DNA: TGCGCCAGCAGCACAGAACCCTACGGGGCCCAGTACTTC. Amino acid sequence: CASSTEPYGAQYF.

This clonotype was seen many times. The V call is TRBV3-1, the J call TRBJ2-5, with 9 positions matching TRBD2. The length of the CDR3 is 14 residues. Germline V gives CDR1 LGHDT, CDR2 YNNKEL (reference sequence). The junction had 7 bases not matched to a gene; V was cut back by 6 bases and J by 5 bases. CDR3 protein: CASRRGTSPETQYF. For the CDR3, the DNA is TGTGCCAGCAGACGTGGGACTAGCCCGGAGACCCAGTACTTC.

This chain connects TRBV12-3 or TRBV12-4 to TRBJ2-7, with TRBD2 identical over 9 bases. With V trimmed by 2 bases and J by 3 bases, 17 bases remained unmatched. The length of the CDR3 is 19 residues. DNA for the CDR3: TGTGCCAGCAGTTTATATGGTCTACGTCGGGGACTAGCTAGCTACGAGCAGTACTTC. Amino acid sequence: CASSLYGLRRGLASYEQYF.

This clonotype was seen a few times. The chain has TRBV12-3 or TRBV12-4 and TRBJ2-3; 9 nucleotides agree with TRBD1. The trim removed 6 bases at V and 6 bases at J, leaving 10 bases unmatched. The length of the CDR3 is 15 residues. The CDR3 loop reads CASSEQGALGDTQYF. The CDR3, as DNA: TGTGCCAGCAGCGAACAGGGGGCACTAGGGGATACGCAGTATTTT.

This sequence joins TRBV4-1 and TRBJ2-3; 11 bases fit TRBD1. The CDR3 runs to 17 residues. The V segment lost 5 bases and the J segment 5 bases; nucleotides outside the gene matches: 12. Germline V gives CDR1 MGHRA, CDR2 YSYEKL. CDR3 bases: TGCGCCAGCAGCGACCAGCGGACAGGGGGCTTGGAAGATACGCAGTATTTT. This codes for CASSDQRTGGLEDTQYF.

This clonotype was counted ten times or more. CDR3 in amino acids: CATSDPGQGGTNEQFF. For the CDR3, the DNA is TGTGCCACCAGTGATCCCGGACAGGGTGGGACCAATGAGCAGTTCTTC. V gene TRBV24-1 combines with J gene TRBJ2-1; 8 bases match TRBD1. The J segment lost 6 bases and the V segment lost 3 bases, leaving 9 bases of the junction unmatched. Germline assignment: CDR1 KGHDR and CDR2 SFDVKD. CDR3 length: 16 amino acids.

The rearrangement links TRBV5-1 to TRBJ2-2; tentatively, D is TRBD1 or TRBD2 (5 bases each). The CDR3 contains 16 residues. CDR1 and CDR2 (germline): SGHRS, YFSETQ. V was shortened by 4 bases and J by 0 bases, with 13 bases between the two germline ends. The CDR3 region has the DNA TGCGCCAGCAGCCCCCGGGACCGCTCGAACACCGGGGAGCTGTTTTTT. Protein: CASSPRDRSNTGELFF.

Points on this clonotype: One end of the junction varies from germline; a read error may be responsible. The rearrangement uses TRBV28 and TRBJ2-1; D call uncertain. This CDR3 spans 12 amino acids. Looked up from germline, CDR1 is MDHEN and CDR2 is SYDVKM. CDR3 amino acids: CASSRVYNEEFF. As DNA, the CDR3 is TGTGCCAGCAGCCGAGTTTACAATGAGGAGTTCTTC.

This clonotype was seen at least ten times. The gene calls are TRBV9 and TRBJ2-2, with D maybe TRBD1 (6 bases). V dropped 4 bases and J dropped 4 bases, with 14 bases sitting between them. Per germline, CDR1 SGDLS and CDR2 YYNGEE. The CDR3 totals 15 residues. CDR3 sequence: CASSQGFRVTGELFF. As DNA, the CDR3 is TGTGCCAGCAGCCAGGGGTTTAGAGTCACCGGGGAGCTGTTTTTT.

Only a few counts were recorded for this clonotype. The chain combines TRBV7-2 with TRBJ1-4; 7 nucleotides line up with TRBD1. The CDR3 runs to 14 residues. V was clipped by 6 bases and J by 7 bases; unmatched bases: 8. Germline V gene lookup returns CDR1 SGHTA and CDR2 FQGNSA. The CDR3 reads CASRADRVGEKLFF. The CDR3 nucleotides are TGTGCCAGCAGAGCCGACAGGGTGGGTGAAAAACTGTTTTTT.

In this sample, this clonotype turned up many times. This chain uses TRBV15 with TRBJ2-3, with 10 bases matching TRBD1. Germline assignment: CDR1 LNHNV and CDR2 YYDKDF (reference sequence). The CDR3 is 16 amino acids. Trimming cost V 5 bases and J 4 bases; bases outside gene matches: 9. The CDR3 reads CATSVPTGGAPDTQYF. DNA for the CDR3: TGTGCCACCAGCGTACCGACAGGGGGCGCGCCAGATACGCAGTATTTT.